The present TCR beta chain was sequenced within a study of PD-1 blockade in classical Hodgkin lymphoma. Regarding time point: cycle 4 day 1 (C4D1), after less than 7 weeks of nivolumab. All the patients suffered relapse after autologous stem cell transplantation, and brentuximab vedotin exposure differed. Best responses were complete response, partial response or progressive disease. The CDR3 spans 17 residues. The J segment lost 4 bases and the V segment lost 0 bases, leaving 7 bases of the junction unmatched. CDR1 is LGHNA and CDR2 is YNFKEQ in the germline V gene. Worth noting for this clone: Its antigen is as yet unknown.

TCRdb's copy holds only in-frame clones and misses some; the assay was immunoSEQ multiplex PCR. The sample includes approximately 29,000 clones, around 80% of them seen just once. General study findings and limits: The study reported lower baseline TCR diversity in newly diagnosed patients than in healthy donors.

The clonotype comes from a human donor with classical Hodgkin lymphoma. The chain combines TRBV4-2 with TRBJ2-1; the match to TRBD2 covers 9 bases. This specimen consisted of peripheral blood mononuclear cells (PBMCs), obtained before the fourth cycle of nivolumab. CDR3 loop: CASSQDNSAGGYNEQFF. DNA for the CDR3: TGTGCCAGCAGCCAAGATAACAGTGCGGGAGGGTACAATGAGCAGTTCTTC.